This TCR beta chain was recovered during a study of cytomegalovirus exposure and HLA in healthy donors (dated by TCRdb to the late 2010s). General notes on the study: According to an earlier analysis of a few hundred of the donors, some 170 million T cells yielded roughly 110 million unique TCR beta sequences and about 280 Gb of sequence data. A later genetic analysis took genome-wide SNP genotypes for about 55% of the roughly 670 donors and used that subset as a discovery cohort. An earlier analysis of some 500 of the donors applied high-throughput TCR beta sequencing to assess whether each TCR beta V gene segment acted as functional or pseudogenic. Among some 400 genotyped donors of the cohort, an average of around 250,000 unique TCR beta nucleotide sequences was sequenced per donor, of which 15% to 20% were non-productive. Of the 398 genotyped donors, over 65% fell in the genetic ancestry cluster associated with self-reported Caucasian donors. The number of typed donors differed by locus: roughly 629-640 for A, B, C, DRB1 and DQB1; 522 for DQA1; around 580 for DPA1; and around 490 for DPB1. High-throughput TCR immunosequencing, statistical association of individual TCRs with disease status, and machine learning were combined to predict cytomegalovirus infection status. Using immunosequencing, the study profiled T cell repertoires from fewer than 850 subjects and related those repertoires to cytomegalovirus serostatus. In a later analysis, previously published TCR beta repertoires from 666 donors were re-analyzed and high-resolution HLA genotyping was added so that TCR occurrence patterns could be studied. The later analysis used no new phenotypic data to find candidate immune exposures, relying instead on TCR beta sequences and their occurrence across donors. Along with the approximately 650-subject first cohort, a separate validation cohort of around 110 different subjects was used. Every repertoire in the discovery cohort had been generated on one and the same sequencing platform. HLA typing included class I and class II loci at four-digit resolution. The study aimed to test whether signatures of past pathogen exposure could be identified by cataloging public T cell receptors. Donor age, sex, ethnicity and CMV serostatus were compiled alongside the repertoire data. Roughly five DR-DQ haplotypes were handled as single units for association and clustering because linkage in the cohort was strong. An early release that covered about 600 HLA-typed donors contained approximately 300 gigabases of sequencing data and some 87 million unique TCR sequences. Study-wide conclusions, independent of this receptor: In a later analysis, around 17,000 TCR beta sequences were associated with specific HLA alleles at a false discovery rate of 0.05. Because counts were too low, roughly 17 rarely observed V segments, including chromosome 9 orphons, were left out of the earlier analysis of approximately 580 of the donors. A few of the identified cytomegalovirus-associated TCR beta chains were confirmed in vitro to be specific for cytomegalovirus antigens. The study gave a list of 150 to 200 TCR beta chains associated with cytomegalovirus. An association between a missense DCLRE1C variant and V-gene and J-gene trimming of TCR beta chains was found in a later genetic analysis and replicated in an independent cohort. The cohort was sequenced for TCR beta chains only, and without alpha or paired-chain data the features that could be detected were limited. The sequencing pipeline was judged likely to have produced a cluster of highly shared sequence variants as a technical artifact. In a later analysis, HLA-associated TCR beta chains were found to be more clonally expanded and to have lower generation probabilities than equally common non-associated chains. The classifier was reported to diagnose cytomegalovirus status with high specificity and sensitivity in both the original cohort and the validation cohort. Linkage disequilibrium might explain the correlated functional status among segregating V segments, but an unknown experimental factor could not be excluded. According to a later analysis, parvovirus B19, influenza, CMV and Epstein-Barr virus appeared linked to several top co-occurrence clusters. While some public TCRs were present in many individuals, most TCR sequences turned up only very rarely across donors. Compared with the approximately 600-donor mean, donors in an Asian-associated ancestry cluster had fewer N-insertions in productive TCRs, according to a later genetic analysis. Some IMGT-functional V segments, including TRBV6-2 and TRBV6-3, could not be distinguished by the 87-base-pair reads and were therefore excluded. Because HLA typing was missing for some donors at each locus, association tests included only the typed subset. An earlier analysis of approximately 500 of the donors showed that most TCR beta V segments appeared in productive rearrangements either about 90% or about 30% of the time, which broadly matched IMGT annotations. In a later analysis, the rate of TCR association differed among HLA loci, with DRB1 alleles having the most associated TCRs and HLA-C alleles having the fewest. A further reported finding was that TCR beta sequences accurately predicted the HLA-A and HLA-B alleles for most subjects in the first cohort. Sequencing depth was assumed to be roughly uniform across donors in the presence/absence analyses, though that assumption may not hold. The only immune exposure information available for the cohort was CMV serostatus. Assigning TCR associations to individual alleles was difficult when HLA alleles, especially DR and DQ, strongly co-occurred. According to the authors, the approach could potentially be generalized to other disease states and immunological phenotypes. In a later analysis, most CMV-associated TCR beta chains were found to appear HLA-restricted, with HLA associations seemingly driven largely by CMV exposure.

The cohort consisted of some 670 healthy bone marrow donors. Cohort members were all nominally healthy when sampled, although unrecorded immune exposures were likely present. The donor was CMV seronegative and was included in the group of a few hundred seronegative cohort members. A peripheral blood sample was provided by each donor, and peripheral blood mononuclear cells were used for TCR beta sequencing. Genomic DNA was extracted from the blood cell samples with the Qiagen DNeasy Blood Extraction Kit. The germline V gene specifies ENHRY as CDR1 and SYGVKD as CDR2. V is pruned by 6 bases and J by 4 bases, leaving 4 bases of the junction without a gene match. The CDR3 runs 15 amino acids, cysteine and phenylalanine included. Only the CDR3 DNA is retained, 45 bases long and in frame from the first base. Comments on this clone: Its antigen has not been determined. Qualities for individual bases were not recorded, and no much larger clone is one base off.

Library preparation employed the immunoSEQ multiplex PCR assay. For the multiplex PCR, a mixture combining 60 forward primers for TCR Vbeta segments and 13 reverse primers for TCR Jbeta segments was used. The CDR3 region of rearranged TCR beta genes was amplified from genomic DNA with a multiplex PCR assay. The amplified TCR beta libraries were sequenced on the Illumina HiSeq System as 87-base-pair reads. On the study's bioinformatics: In a later analysis, about 80 million unique TCR beta chains were counted across the approximately 620 repertoires, and roughly 11 million of these chains were shared by at least two donors. Raw reads were error-corrected and collapsed into unique sequences with a nearest-neighbor algorithm that merged closely related sequences to remove PCR and sequencing errors. To assign V, D and J gene segments, CDR3 sequences were aligned to IMGT reference sequences. For a sequence to be retained, a match of at least six nucleotides was required to both a V gene segment and a J gene segment. Rearrangements were called productive when the CDR3 lacked stop codons and stayed in frame with V and J; all others were non-productive. Following IMGT convention, CDR3 was defined as the stretch from the second conserved V-encoded cysteine to the conserved J-encoded phenylalanine. The earlier analysis of 587 of the donors excluded any sequence lacking an unambiguous match to a single V gene segment. An earlier analysis of several hundred of the donors called V segments functional above 56.7% productive rearrangements and segregating when the between-donor standard deviation exceeded 5%. A statistical classification framework was built for diagnosing cytomegalovirus status from the catalog of TCR beta chain sequences. In a later analysis, TCR nucleotide sequences were compared against IMGT/GENE-DB human TR gene sequences so that V and J genes could be assigned. A later analysis assigned CDR3 sequences and most-parsimonious VDJ recombination scenarios with the TCRdist pipeline. A later analysis defined each TCR beta chain by its CDR3 amino acid sequence plus V-gene family, and excluded reads lacking a unique V-gene family. As a way to deal with suspected cross-contamination and a sequencing artifact, a later analysis dropped 450 to 700 nucleotide sequences that were highly shared and had low generation probability. In a later analysis, a clonal expansion index was calculated for each public chain from normalized within-repertoire ranks of inferred template counts. Generation probabilities in a later analysis came from a VDJ recombination model fitted to out-of-frame rearrangements, and those results were checked against IGoR. Hypergeometric tests were used in a later analysis to score TCR-TCR, TCR-HLA and TCR-CMV co-occurrence, with a repertoire-size bias correction applied to the TCR pairs. To estimate false discovery rates, a later analysis permuted the HLA or CMV assignments 20 times. In a later analysis, co-occurring TCRs were grouped using DBSCAN, and TCRdist sequence similarity was added for clustering within HLA-allele-positive subsets. Repertoires with fewer than 30,000 or more than 120,000 public chains were left out of co-occurrence clustering, as were four to six repertoires with anomalous nucleotide sharing. TCRdb obtained this table from immuneACCESS and retained in-frame rearrangements with V and J assigned. These tables miss some clones; where compared with another copy, unresolved V genes account for less than half of the shortfall, and the remainder is unexplained. For V, J and clone size, that table is used; D and trimming come from the DNA. This sample has around 150,000 clones in its table, and about 75% of those were observed once. Roughly 2% of the sample lies in the top ten.

The sample comprised PBMCs. The clonotype comes from a female donor in good health and CMV-seronegative. The V and J genes are TRBV10-3 and TRBJ2-1; 12 central bases correspond to TRBD2. The DNA sequence is TGTGCCATCAGCCCGGGACTAGCGGGTTACAATGAGCAGTTCTTC. Protein translation: CAISPGLAGYNEQFF.